This T cell receptor beta chain derives from a study of blood T cell repertoires in COVID-19. Trimming left V 6 bases short and J 1 base short, with 15 bases between. Germline V gives CDR1 MGHDK, CDR2 SYGVNS. CDR3 length: 16 amino acids. TCRdb's copy holds only in-frame clones and misses some; the assay was immunoSEQ multiplex PCR. The profile covers roughly 300,000 clones, with around 85% appearing a single time and roughly 2.5% taken by the ten largest. This clone was counted only a few times. This TCR derives from a woman between 45 and 65 years old who had recovered from COVID-19. The sequenced sample consisted of PBMCs or T cells enriched from blood (not recorded which). The chain links TRBV25-1 to TRBJ2-2; no definite D call. CDR3 DNA sequence: TGTGCCAGCAGCCCTAGTGTGACCCGGAACACCGGGGAGCTGTTTTTT. It yields the protein CASSPSVTRNTGELFF.